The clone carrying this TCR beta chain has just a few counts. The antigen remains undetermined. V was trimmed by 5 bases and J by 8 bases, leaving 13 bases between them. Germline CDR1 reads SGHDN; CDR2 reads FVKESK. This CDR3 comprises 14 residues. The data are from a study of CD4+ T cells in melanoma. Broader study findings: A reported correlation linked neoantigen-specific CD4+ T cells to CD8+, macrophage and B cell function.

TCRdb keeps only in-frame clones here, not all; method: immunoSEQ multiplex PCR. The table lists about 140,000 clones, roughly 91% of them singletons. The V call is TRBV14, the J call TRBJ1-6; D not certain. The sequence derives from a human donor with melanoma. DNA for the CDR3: TGTGCCAGCAGCGAAGGACGGGAATATTCACCCCTCCACTTT. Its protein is CASSEGREYSPLHF.